The 15 T cell receptor beta chains reported below all come from one sample, sequenced in a study of post-analysis software for immune sequencing data. Whole-study results and caveats: Five or six TRBV segments (TRBV5-6, TRBV5-1 and TRBV20-1 among them) occurred more frequently in patients than in controls.

Tagging with unique molecular identifiers was a feature of the TCR beta cDNA libraries. TCRdb analysed the PCR reads with MiXCR anew, one entry per CDR3 protein. The top ten clones hold 7.6% of a sample with roughly 400,000 distinct CDR3 sequences, 30% to 45% of them seen once. Their cognate antigens are unknown. The sequenced material came from blood. The receptors were sampled from a girl aged 2 to 10 with multiple sclerosis.

The chain couples TRBV10-1 to TRBJ2-5; 7 bases fit TRBD1. Per germline, CDR1 WNHNN and CDR2 SYGVQD (reference sequence). The CDR3 totals 15 residues. V was clipped by 6 bases and J by 0 bases; unmatched bases: 7. CDR3 region: CASSPLQGNQETQYF. Written as DNA, the CDR3 is TGCGCCAGCAGCCCACTACAGGGGAACCAAGAGACCCAGTACTTC.

The chain employs TRBV7-2 and TRBJ2-1, with TRBD1 identical over 8 bases. The V gene's germline CDR1 is SGHTA and CDR2 FQGNSA. The junction had 2 bases not matched to a gene; V was cut back by 2 bases and J by 5 bases. The CDR3 covers 14 residues. CDR3 residues: CASSLRQGHNEQFF. The CDR3 DNA sequence: TGTGCCAGCAGCTTACGACAGGGGCACAATGAGCAGTTCTTC.

CDR3 sequence reads: CASSLGPGTGDNEQFF. In DNA, the CDR3 is TGTGCCAGCAGCTTGGGCCCCGGGACAGGGGACAATGAGCAGTTCTTC. The chain recombines TRBV5-5 with TRBJ2-1; TRBD1 agrees at 10 bases. The CDR3 runs to 16 residues. The germline CDR1 and CDR2 sequences are SGHKS and YYEKEE (reference sequence). Losses at the gene ends were 0 bases for V and 5 bases for J; bases not matched to a gene: 5.

The chain has TRBV5-1 and TRBJ1-1; a weak D match, TRBD1 (5 bases). CDR3 size: 14 residues. With 0 bases removed from V and 4 bases from J, the gap between germline ends came to 10 bases. In germline, CDR1 is SGHRS, CDR2 YFSETQ. CDR3 nucleotides: TGCGCCAGCAGCTTGGGTGGGACGGGCACTGAAGCTTTCTTT. Encoded protein: CASSLGGTGTEAFF.

This clonotype was seen once. The V gene is TRBV12-3 or TRBV12-4, the J gene TRBJ2-7, with 7 bases matching TRBD2. This CDR3 spans 12 amino acids. V lost 6 bases, J lost 6 bases, and 5 bases stayed unmatched. The CDR3 DNA reads TGTGCCAGCAGGAGCGGGGAGACCGAGCAGTACTTC. This codes for CASRSGETEQYF.

Regarding this clonotype: A much larger clone lies a single base off, so this may be a read error. The J gene is TRBJ2-3, the V gene TRBV29-1; D gene ambiguous. Germline V gene lookup returns CDR1 SQVTM and CDR2 ANQGSEA. This CDR3 has 14 amino acids. V lost 1 base, J lost 2 bases, and 10 bases lay in between. The CDR3 bases are TGCAGCGTTGAAGGGGCGGATTACACAGATACGCAGTATTTT. Translated: CSVEGADYTDTQYF.

This clonotype came up many times. The chain joins TRBV3-1 to TRBJ2-1, with TRBD2 matching 9 bases. Germline V gene data show CDR1 as LGHDT and CDR2 as YNNKEL (reference sequence). Trimming at V came to 5 bases and at J to 4 bases, leaving 3 bases not matched to a gene. The CDR3 is 14 amino acids. CDR3 DNA: TGTGCCAGCAGCTTGGGACTAGCTTACAATGAGCAGTTCTTC. This sequence encodes CASSLGLAYNEQFF.

This sequence joins TRBV7-9 and TRBJ2-5; 9 bases line up with TRBD2. The CDR3 is made up of 17 amino acids. J gave up 4 bases and V 5 bases, and 14 bases lay outside the gene matches. The germline V gene encodes CDR1 SEHNR and CDR2 FQNEAQ (reference sequence). CDR3 region: CASSPLITSGRGETQYF. The CDR3, as DNA: TGTGCCAGCAGCCCACTCATCACTAGCGGGCGAGGAGAGACCCAGTACTTC.

This clonotype was detected a few times. The chain links TRBV7-2 to TRBJ2-4; the match to TRBD1 covers 8 bases. Germline CDR1 SGHTA, CDR2 FQGNSA. The junction had 9 bases not matched to a gene; V was cut back by 5 bases and J by 3 bases. The CDR3 contains 16 residues. CDR3 sequence (DNA): TGTGCCAGCAGCGCGGACAGGGTGGGTGGCAAAAACATTCAGTACTTC. It encodes CASSADRVGGKNIQYF.

The sample holds a few counts of this clonotype. V gene TRBV29-1 combines with J gene TRBJ2-5; 8 nucleotides align to TRBD2. The junction had 7 bases not matched to a gene; V was cut back by 4 bases and J by 0 bases. This CDR3 has 15 amino acids. CDR1 is SQVTM, CDR2 ANQGSEA, per germline. The CDR3 DNA sequence: TGCAGCGTTGTTTGGGCTAGCGGGTACCAAGAGACCCAGTACTTC. Protein: CSVVWASGYQETQYF.

The CDR3 nucleotides read TGCGCCAGCAGCCAAGGCCCGGATATCTACGAGCAGTACTTC. This translates into CASSQGPDIYEQYF. The chain has TRBV4-1 and TRBJ2-7; D remains ambiguous. CDR1 and CDR2 (germline): MGHRA, YSYEKL. Trimming removed 1 base at V and 3 bases at J, with 10 bases between. The CDR3 contains 14 residues.

V and J are TRBV10-3 and TRBJ2-1, with D perhaps matching TRBD1 (6 bases). The CDR3 consists of 13 residues. In germline, CDR1 is ENHRY, CDR2 SYGVKD. Trimming removed 10 bases at V and 3 bases at J, with 13 bases between. CDR3 DNA sequence: TGTGCCACCCAGGGGCCCCTCTACAATGAGCAGTTCTTC. Protein product: CATQGPLYNEQFF.

CDR3 in DNA: TGCAGTGGCAGGGACACCTACTACGAGCAGTACTTC. Its translation is CSGRDTYYEQYF. The chain combines TRBV20-1 with TRBJ2-7, with D possibly matching TRBD1 (6 bases). Trimming pared 7 bases from V and 3 bases from J, leaving 13 bases between. The germline CDR1 and CDR2 sequences are DFQATT and SNEGSKA (reference sequence). The CDR3 loop spans 12 amino acids.

On this clonotype: One junction end does not reproduce the germline sequence, and a read error may be involved. This chain uses TRBV5-1 with TRBJ2-3; 8 bases fit TRBD2. Germline values: CDR1 SGHRS, CDR2 YFSETQ. The CDR3 is 15 residues long. CDR3 sequence reads: CANSPGLVSPDTQYF. CDR3 bases: TGCGCCAACAGCCCGGGACTAGTATCGCCAGATACGCAGTATTTT.

This chain connects TRBV30 to TRBJ1-2; no firm D call. The V and J ends lost 4 bases and 4 bases respectively, with 16 bases between them. This CDR3 region has 14 residues. Germline V gives CDR1 GTSNPN, CDR2 SVGIG (reference sequence). CDR3 in amino acids: CAWTPGDLPYGYTF. The CDR3 nucleotides are TGTGCCTGGACCCCAGGCGACTTGCCCTATGGCTACACCTTC.